One and the same sample provided the 10 T cell receptor beta chains below, sequenced in a study of blood T cell repertoires in COVID-19. The table came from immunoSEQ multiplex PCR; TCRdb's copy has only in-frame clones and leaves some out. The sample contains approximately 130,000 clones, 83% of which appear only once. The sample taken for sequencing was PBMCs or T cells enriched from blood (not recorded which). The receptors originated from a young man who had recovered from COVID-19.

A few counts support this clone. The rearrangement joins TRBV28 to TRBJ1-5; 7 bases are shared with TRBD1. Germline CDR1 is MDHEN and CDR2 is SYDVKM. The J segment lost 7 bases and the V segment lost 2 bases, leaving 8 bases of the junction unmatched. This CDR3 region has 15 residues. This CDR3 is CASSLPGGQGQPQHF. CDR3 DNA: TGTGCCAGCAGTTTACCAGGGGGTCAGGGGCAGCCCCAGCATTTT.

This clone appeared a few times. The CDR3 region is CASSLEQGIFGNTIYF. The DNA of the CDR3 is TGCGCCAGCAGCTTGGAACAGGGTATATTCGGAAACACCATATATTTT. The V call is TRBV5-1, the J call TRBJ1-3; D is perhaps TRBD1 (6 bases). Trimming pared 0 bases from V and 4 bases from J, leaving 14 bases between. This CDR3 contains 16 residues. Germline V gene lookup returns CDR1 SGHRS and CDR2 YFSETQ.

This clone was recorded once. The chain combines TRBV19 with TRBJ1-5; D possibly corresponds to TRBD1 (5 bases). Germline V CDR1 and CDR2: LNHDA, SQIVND (reference sequence). The CDR3 runs to 14 residues. Trimming shortened V by 5 bases and J by 6 bases, and 14 bases separated the two germline ends. CDR3 DNA: TGTGCCAGTAGTGGGCAGGGAGGAGGTCAGCCCCAGCATTTT. Protein sequence: CASSGQGGGQPQHF.

The chain is built from TRBV5-5 and TRBJ2-7; the match to TRBD1 covers 8 bases. CDR1 and CDR2 from the germline V gene are SGHKS and YYEKEE (reference sequence). This CDR3 has 16 amino acids. Trimming took 1 base from V and 4 from J; bases not matched to a gene: 10. CDR3 residues: CASSLPVGTGDYEQYF. The DNA for the CDR3 is TGTGCCAGCAGCTTGCCCGTAGGGACAGGAGATTACGAGCAGTACTTC.

The gene calls are TRBV11-2 and TRBJ1-5; D is ambiguous. The length of the CDR3 is 17 residues. The germline V and J ends were trimmed by 1 base and 0 bases, with 13 bases remaining between them. Germline CDR1 reads SGHAT; CDR2 reads FQNNGV. The CDR3 sequence is CASSLGNRGYSNQPQHF. CDR3 DNA sequence: TGTGCCAGCAGCTTAGGTAACCGCGGGTATAGCAATCAGCCCCAGCATTTT.

The chain is built from TRBV29-1 and TRBJ2-5; 8 positions agree with TRBD1. J lost 4 bases, V lost 1 base, and 5 bases had no gene match. Germline V gene data show CDR1 as SQVTM and CDR2 as ANQGSEA. This CDR3 comprises 14 residues. This chain's CDR3 is CSVEGIRGLETQYF. The CDR3 bases are TGCAGCGTTGAAGGAATCAGGGGGCTAGAGACCCAGTACTTC.

J is TRBJ2-1 and V is TRBV2, with 10 bases lining up with TRBD1. J was trimmed by 10 bases and V by 7 bases; bases with no gene match: 7. Germline V lookup: CDR1 SNHLY, CDR2 FYNNEI. The CDR3 length is 13 residues. The CDR3 DNA is TGTGCCAGCAATTTAGACAGGGGGCACGAGCAGTTCTTC. This translates into CASNLDRGHEQFF.

The chain is built from TRBV7-9 and TRBJ2-2, with 7 bases lining up with TRBD1. The CDR3 has 16 residues. CDR1 is SEHNR and CDR2 is FQNEAQ in the germline V gene (reference sequence). The V and J ends lost 5 bases and 5 bases, in that order; junction bases with no gene match: 11. In nucleotides, the CDR3 is TGTGCCAGCAGCACTGACAGGGTTGAATGGACCGGGGAGCTGTTTTTT. Protein: CASSTDRVEWTGELFF.

This chain links TRBV19 with TRBJ1-2; 11 bases fit TRBD1. CDR1 is LNHDA, CDR2 SQIVND, per germline (reference sequence). The CDR3 totals 14 residues. With 5 bases clipped from V and 4 bases from J, the junction kept 3 bases outside the gene matches. The CDR3 spells CASSPGQGAYGYTF. The CDR3 region has the DNA TGTGCCAGTAGTCCCGGACAGGGGGCCTATGGCTACACCTTC.

Here the CDR3 reads CASIGDTTYEQYF. CDR3 bases: TGTGCCAGCATTGGGGACACGACGTACGAGCAGTACTTC. The chain combines TRBV6-5 with TRBJ2-7, with D possibly matching TRBD1 (6 bases). With 7 bases removed from V and 4 bases from J, the gap between germline ends came to 14 bases. Germline V CDR1 and CDR2: MNHEY, SVGAGI. This CDR3 contains 13 residues.